This T cell receptor (beta chain) was observed in a study of T cells expressing NK-cell markers. The study's findings and limits: The study found dominant NKG2C+ clonotypes at roughly 1.0-7.5% of CD8+ T cells in six donors.

One entry per CDR3 protein, without DNA, is what TCRdb gives after re-calling the 5' RACE reads. In total, the table holds 300,000 to 500,000 distinct CDR3 sequences. As concerns this clonotype: Its specificity is not known.

The sample was blood T cells: a sorted CD56 or NKG2C T cell subset, CD4+ or CD8+ T cells, or bulk PBMC T cells (not recorded which). The receptor was derived from a woman between 45 and 65 years old in good health.

The CDR3 spells CASSSSGTSGSLLHHEQFF. The chain recombines TRBV6-2 or TRBV6-3 with TRBJ2-1; with no DNA, the TCRdb D assignment of TRBD2 cannot be verified. This CDR3 region has 19 residues. Germline CDR1 reads MNHEY; CDR2 reads SVGEGT.